Below are 25 T cell receptor beta chains sequenced from a single sample in a study of shared clonotypes between healthy human individuals. The repertoire was sequenced with immunoSEQ multiplex PCR; TCRdb's copy has only in-frame clones and lacks some. The repertoire consists of approximately 2,000,000 clones, with around 95% occurring once and the leading ten covering more than 1.5%. Naive CD8 isolation took CD45RO-negative cells positively selected for CCR7 and excluded terminally differentiated effector memory CD45RA+ cells. The source material was naive CD8+ T cells from PBMCs. These receptors were taken from a young man in good health. Some clones in this sample may be carry-over from other donors' samples.

The chain recombines TRBV9 with TRBJ1-4, with D uncertain. Trimming shortened V by 0 bases and J by 7 bases, and 10 bases separated the two germline ends. The CDR3 spans 14 residues. Germline V CDR1 and CDR2: SGDLS, YYNGEE. This CDR3 is CASSVDPGIEKLFF. The CDR3 DNA reads TGTGCCAGCAGCGTAGATCCGGGGATTGAAAAACTGTTTTTT.

The chain recombines TRBV27 with TRBJ2-4, with 8 bases fitting TRBD2. V lost 7 bases to trimming and J lost 6 bases; unmatched junction nucleotides: 11. The CDR3 length is 15 residues. Per germline, CDR1 MNHEY and CDR2 SMNVEV (reference sequence). The CDR3 DNA is TGTGCCAGCAAACTAGCGGCTGGAATAGGAAACATTCAGTACTTC. It yields the protein CASKLAAGIGNIQYF.

V usage is TRBV15 and J usage is TRBJ2-7; maybe TRBD2 (5 bases). Per the germline V gene, CDR1 is LNHNV and CDR2 is YYDKDF (reference sequence). The ends were cut back, 0 bases at V and 0 bases at J, with 12 bases in the middle. This CDR3 spans 16 amino acids. CDR3 in DNA: TGTGCCACCAGCAGAGATTTCGGGGAATACTCCTACGAGCAGTACTTC. This sequence encodes CATSRDFGEYSYEQYF.

This chain connects TRBV9 to TRBJ2-5; either TRBD1 or TRBD2 may fit D (5 bases each). With 4 bases removed from V and 2 bases from J, the gap between germline ends came to 18 bases. In germline, CDR1 is SGDLS, CDR2 YYNGEE. This CDR3 contains 16 residues. CDR3 in DNA: TGTGCCAGCAGCCTAAGGGGCGGGCCCAGTCAAGAGACCCAGTACTTC. Amino acid sequence: CASSLRGGPSQETQYF.

The V and J genes are TRBV19 and TRBJ2-1, with 7 bases that match TRBD1. The CDR3 is made up of 14 amino acids. Germline assignment: CDR1 LNHDA and CDR2 SQIVND (reference sequence). The J segment lost 2 bases and the V segment lost 6 bases, leaving 4 bases of the junction unmatched. CDR3: CASRYRGPYNEQFF. The CDR3 DNA follows: TGTGCCAGTAGGTACAGGGGCCCCTACAATGAGCAGTTCTTC.

A remark on this clone: Other DNA sequences in the same sample also yield this CDR3. The CDR3 protein is CASSLIRGGEQYF. The CDR3 coding sequence is TGTGCCAGCAGTTTAATTCGGGGGGGCGAGCAGTACTTC. The J gene is TRBJ2-7, the V gene TRBV27; 8 bases agree with TRBD2. CDR3 length: 13 amino acids. Germline-derived CDR1 and CDR2 are MNHEY and SMNVEV (reference sequence). Unmatched junction bases numbered 3, after V lost 2 bases and J lost 6 bases.

This chain uses TRBV7-6 with TRBJ2-7; 9 bases line up with TRBD2. Trimming removed 3 bases from V and 3 bases from J; junction bases left unmatched: 3. CDR1 is SGHVS, CDR2 FNYEAQ, per germline. There are 14 residues in the CDR3. Written as DNA, the CDR3 is TGTGCCAGCAGCTTTGCTAGCGGGGACTACGAGCAGTACTTC. Protein product: CASSFASGDYEQYF.

V usage is TRBV19 and J usage is TRBJ2-1, with 9 nucleotides matching TRBD2. CDR3 size: 16 residues. Trimming removed 5 bases from V and 5 bases from J; junction bases left unmatched: 10. Germline V lookup: CDR1 LNHDA, CDR2 SQIVND (reference sequence). The chain's CDR3 is CASSPLREGQDNEQFF. The DNA for the CDR3 is TGTGCCAGTAGTCCCCTGCGGGAGGGCCAGGACAATGAGCAGTTCTTC.

This chain uses TRBV5-1 with TRBJ1-4; a weak D match, TRBD1 (5 bases). Germline assignment: CDR1 SGHRS and CDR2 YFSETQ. Trimming removed 0 bases from V and 6 bases from J, with 12 bases in between. This CDR3 contains 15 residues. The CDR3 loop reads CASSLAGRGDEKLFF. The CDR3 bases are TGCGCCAGCAGCTTGGCGGGCCGAGGGGATGAAAAACTGTTTTTT.

This sequence joins TRBV4-1 and TRBJ2-2; D ambiguous. The CDR3 is made up of 12 amino acids. The germline gives CDR1 MGHRA, CDR2 YSYEKL. The ends were cut back, 5 bases at V and 4 bases at J, with 5 bases in the middle. The CDR3 protein is CASSSPTGELFF. The DNA of the CDR3 is TGCGCCAGCAGCTCCCCCACCGGGGAGCTGTTTTTT.

The rearrangement links TRBV7-6 to TRBJ2-2, with 11 bases aligning to TRBD2. CDR1 and CDR2 from the germline V gene are SGHVS and FNYEAQ. V gave up 2 bases and J gave up 6 bases; unmatched junction bases: 5. This CDR3 is built from 16 residues. The CDR3 DNA follows: TGTGCCAGCAGCTTAACTAGCGGGAGTTACGCCGGGGAGCTGTTTTTT. Its protein product is CASSLTSGSYAGELFF.

The chain employs TRBV10-3 and TRBJ2-1, with 7 nucleotides matching TRBD1. The CDR3 sequence is 17 residues long. V gave up 3 bases and J gave up 3 bases; unmatched junction bases: 11. Looked up from germline, CDR1 is ENHRY and CDR2 is SYGVKD. The CDR3 here is CAISDPDDRANYNEQFF. The DNA of the CDR3 is TGTGCCATCAGTGATCCCGACGACAGGGCCAACTACAATGAGCAGTTCTTC.

V usage is TRBV7-8 and J usage is TRBJ2-7, with D tentatively TRBD2 (5 bases). The CDR3 consists of 13 residues. The germline V gene has CDR1 SGHVS and CDR2 FQNEAQ. V lost 5 bases, J lost 4 bases, and 12 bases lay in between. The CDR3 protein is CASSKRSGYEQYF. The CDR3, as DNA: TGTGCCAGCAGCAAGCGGTCCGGGTACGAGCAGTACTTC.

The CDR3 protein is CASSVEAGRTDTQYF. In nucleotides, the CDR3 is TGTGCCAGCAGCGTAGAGGCAGGGAGGACAGATACGCAGTATTTT. The rearrangement joins TRBV9 to TRBJ2-3; tentatively, D is TRBD2 (6 bases). Germline CDR1 reads SGDLS; CDR2 reads YYNGEE. The CDR3 extends over 15 amino acids. V lost 0 bases and J 3 bases, leaving 11 bases between the germline ends.

The chain joins TRBV19 to TRBJ2-3; unclear D gene. The CDR3 has 13 residues. Trimming left V 6 bases short and J 3 bases short, with 10 bases between. CDR1 is LNHDA, CDR2 SQIVND, per germline (reference sequence). The CDR3, as DNA: TGTGCCAGTAGAGGACCCGAAACAGATACGCAGTATTTT. Translated: CASRGPETDTQYF.

J is TRBJ2-1 and V is TRBV7-9, with 10 bases that match TRBD1. Trimming took 5 bases from V and 0 from J; bases not matched to a gene: 13. CDR1 and CDR2 (germline): SEHNR, FQNEAQ (reference sequence). The CDR3 has 19 residues. The CDR3 sequence is CASSPFQGGQGPSYNEQFF. CDR3 coding DNA: TGTGCCAGCAGCCCATTCCAGGGGGGACAGGGGCCCTCCTACAATGAGCAGTTCTTC.

The chain carries TRBV6-5 and TRBJ2-1, with unresolved D. Trimming stripped 6 bases from V and 4 bases from J, with 16 bases between. CDR1 MNHEY and CDR2 SVGAGI come from the germline V gene. The CDR3 runs 15 residues. The CDR3 is CASRGLDLRYNEQFF. CDR3 DNA sequence: TGTGCCAGCAGGGGATTAGATTTGCGGTACAATGAGCAGTTCTTC.

The CDR3 is CASSLRHGTGAPNEQFF. In DNA, the CDR3 is TGTGCCAGCAGCTTACGCCATGGGACTGGGGCTCCGAATGAGCAGTTCTTC. The V and J genes are TRBV7-8 and TRBJ2-1; perhaps TRBD2 as D (6 bases). The CDR3 is 17 amino acids. V lost 2 bases and J 7 bases, leaving 21 bases between the germline ends. Germline CDR1 and CDR2: SGHVS and FQNEAQ.

The chain has TRBV7-9 and TRBJ2-7; 7 nucleotides agree with TRBD1. In germline, CDR1 is SEHNR, CDR2 FQNEAQ (reference sequence). V trimming: 2 bases; J trimming: 9 bases; junction bases outside the gene matches: 7. The CDR3 length is 13 residues. DNA of the CDR3: TGTGCCAGCAGCTTACCGGGACAGTTCGCGCAGTACTTC. Its translation: CASSLPGQFAQYF.

This chain joins TRBV28 and TRBJ1-1, with 8 bases lining up with TRBD1. In germline, CDR1 is MDHEN, CDR2 SYDVKM. The CDR3 has 13 residues. The ends lost 4 bases at V and 10 bases at J; junction bases unmatched: 8. The CDR3 loop is CASSSSGGRGAFF. In nucleotides, the CDR3 is TGTGCCAGCAGTTCCTCAGGGGGCCGGGGAGCTTTCTTT.

This chain links TRBV5-1 with TRBJ2-3, with TRBD1 matching 7 bases. V was pared by 3 bases and J by 4 bases, with 2 bases of the junction left unmatched. CDR3 length: 13 residues. Germline lookup yields CDR1 SGHRS and CDR2 YFSETQ. As DNA, the CDR3 is TGCGCCAGCAGCTGGGACAGCGCAGATACGCAGTATTTT. As protein: CASSWDSADTQYF.

Only one count was recorded for this clone. J is TRBJ1-2 and V is TRBV28; weak D call: TRBD1 (5 bases). The CDR3 is 12 amino acids. V was pared by 2 bases and J by 8 bases, with 9 bases between. Germline V gene sequence: CDR1 MDHEN, CDR2 SYDVKM. In DNA, the CDR3 is TGTGCCAGCAGTTTAGCGGGACCGGGCTACACCTTC. Its protein is CASSLAGPGYTF.

The genes are TRBV7-8 and TRBJ1-2; D is possibly TRBD1 (6 bases). V gave up 5 bases and J gave up 8 bases, with 33 bases separating them. The CDR3 is made up of 19 amino acids. Germline V gene data show CDR1 as SGHVS and CDR2 as FQNEAQ. CDR3 DNA sequence: TGTGCCAGCAGCACTATCTCCGGAAGGGGATGGGGCAGGGGAGACGGCTACACCTTC. It codes for CASSTISGRGWGRGDGYTF.

The chain employs TRBV5-4 and TRBJ2-3, with 10 nucleotides matching TRBD1. In germline, CDR1 is SGHNT, CDR2 YYREEE (reference sequence). The CDR3 is 17 amino acids. V trimming: 0 bases; J trimming: 3 bases; junction bases outside the gene matches: 7. CDR3 protein: CASSLGTGQGRTDTQYF. The CDR3 nucleotides read TGTGCCAGCAGCTTGGGGACGGGACAGGGGAGAACAGATACGCAGTATTTT.

The chain combines TRBV28 with TRBJ2-1; D is uncertain. Germline V gene data show CDR1 as MDHEN and CDR2 as SYDVKM. The V and J ends lost 6 bases and 7 bases respectively, with 16 bases between them. There are 14 residues in the CDR3. The CDR3 DNA sequence: TGTGCCAGCAGAAGCAGAGACCCTACAAATGAGCAGTTCTTC. Amino acids: CASRSRDPTNEQFF.